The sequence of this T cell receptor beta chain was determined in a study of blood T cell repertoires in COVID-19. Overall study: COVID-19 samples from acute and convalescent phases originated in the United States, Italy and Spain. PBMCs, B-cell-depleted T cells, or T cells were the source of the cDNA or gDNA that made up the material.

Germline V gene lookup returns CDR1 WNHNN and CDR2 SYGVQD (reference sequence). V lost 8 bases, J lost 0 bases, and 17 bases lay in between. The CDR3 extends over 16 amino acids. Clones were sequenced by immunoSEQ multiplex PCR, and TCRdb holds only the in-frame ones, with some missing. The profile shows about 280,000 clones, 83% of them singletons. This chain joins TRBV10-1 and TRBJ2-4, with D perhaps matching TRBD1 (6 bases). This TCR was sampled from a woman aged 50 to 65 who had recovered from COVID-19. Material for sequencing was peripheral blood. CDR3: CASSTYRDLAKNIQYF. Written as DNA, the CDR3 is TGCGCCAGCTCAACCTACAGGGACCTAGCCAAAAACATTCAGTACTTC.